Following are 20 T cell receptor beta chains from one sample sequenced in a study of blood T cell repertoires in COVID-19. Generated by immunoSEQ multiplex PCR, the TCRdb table keeps only in-frame clones and is missing some. The sample shows about 81,000 clones, over 75% of them seen only once. The material sequenced was peripheral blood. The receptors shown here come from a man aged 70 or older with active or convalescent COVID-19.

The V and J genes are TRBV6-2 or TRBV6-3 and TRBJ1-1; the match to TRBD1 covers 9 bases. Per germline, CDR1 MNHEY and CDR2 SVGEGT. The CDR3 has 21 amino acids. The J segment lost 2 bases and the V segment lost 5 bases, leaving 24 bases of the junction unmatched. The CDR3 region has the DNA TGTGCCAGCAGTGCCTCCGGGACAGGGCTCACTCAGACCCTTATCAACACTGAAGCTTTCTTT. This encodes CASSASGTGLTQTLINTEAFF.

J is TRBJ1-3 and V is TRBV7-2; D is ambiguous. V lost 2 bases and J 1 base, leaving 12 bases between the germline ends. Germline assignment: CDR1 SGHTA and CDR2 FQGNSA. The CDR3 sequence is 16 residues long. The CDR3 DNA reads as TGTGCCAGCAGCTTATACACATCTTCTTCTGGAAACACCATATATTTT. Its translation is CASSLYTSSSGNTIYF.

This sequence joins TRBV6-5 and TRBJ1-2; TRBD1 agrees at 10 bases. Germline trimming cut 7 bases from V and 7 bases from J; bases unmatched to any gene: 9. This CDR3 contains 14 residues. Germline V gene lookup returns CDR1 MNHEY and CDR2 SVGAGI. Here the CDR3 reads CASTNDRGLGGYTF. The CDR3 DNA sequence: TGTGCCAGCACGAATGACAGGGGGCTAGGTGGCTACACCTTC.

The CDR3 DNA reads as TGTGCCAGCAGCCAAGATTCCGGGGTGAACTATGGCTACACCTTC. Its translation: CASSQDSGVNYGYTF. V is TRBV4-2 and J is TRBJ1-2; D gene unclear. The length of the CDR3 is 15 residues. V dropped 0 bases and J dropped 2 bases, with 10 bases sitting between them. Germline values: CDR1 LGHNA, CDR2 YNFKEQ.

V and J are TRBV5-1 and TRBJ2-1; the D gene is possibly TRBD2 (6 bases). The germline V and J ends were trimmed by 2 bases and 0 bases, with 12 bases remaining between them. CDR3 length equals 16 residues. Per germline, CDR1 SGHRS and CDR2 YFSETQ. The CDR3 DNA reads as TGCGCCAGCAGCTTTGGCGGGATTAGCTCCTACAATGAGCAGTTCTTC. This sequence encodes CASSFGGISSYNEQFF. The full variable domain, rest sourced from reference TRBV5-1 and TRBJ2-1, is KAGVTQTPRYLIKTRGQQVTLSCSPISGHRSVSWYQQTPGQGLQFLFEYFSETQRNKGNFPGRFSGRQFSNSRSEMNVSTLELGDSALYLCASSFGGISSYNEQFFGPGTRLTVL.

The CDR3 DNA reads TGTGCCAGCAGTGATCCAGGGAAGAACACTGAAGCTTTCTTT. Amino acids: CASSDPGKNTEAFF. The rearrangement joins TRBV25-1 to TRBJ1-1, with a tentative D call TRBD1 (5 bases). Deletions cut 3 bases from V and 1 base from J, with 9 bases between. The germline CDR1 and CDR2 sequences are MGHDK and SYGVNS. This CDR3 is 14 amino acids long.

This chain links TRBV30 with TRBJ2-3; D is possibly TRBD1 (6 bases). Trimming removed 3 bases at V and 1 base at J, with 11 bases between. The CDR3 is made up of 14 amino acids. The V gene's germline CDR1 is GTSNPN and CDR2 SVGIG (reference sequence). CDR3 nucleotide sequence: TGTGCCTGGAGCCACAAGGGGGGCACAGATACGCAGTATTTT. Amino acids: CAWSHKGGTDTQYF.

This rearrangement joins TRBV9 to TRBJ2-5, with D unresolved. Germline CDR1 and CDR2: SGDLS and YYNGEE. V shed 0 bases and J shed 5 bases, with 11 bases lying between them. This CDR3 has 14 residues. Here the CDR3 reads CASSVEPLRETQYF. The CDR3 nucleotides are TGTGCCAGCAGCGTAGAGCCCTTGAGGGAGACCCAGTACTTC.

The chain couples TRBV7-9 to TRBJ1-1; D gene unclear. The length of the CDR3 is 16 residues. Germline V gene lookup returns CDR1 SEHNR and CDR2 FQNEAQ (reference sequence). The ends were cut back, 2 bases at V and 8 bases at J, with 21 bases in the middle. The CDR3 DNA reads as TGTGCCAGCAGCTTAAGTAGGGAGGAGGGCCTAATGGAAGCTTTCTTT. This gives the protein CASSLSREEGLMEAFF.

The rearrangement links TRBV19 to TRBJ1-1; 7 bases line up with TRBD1. The CDR3 is 12 residues long. Looked up from germline, CDR1 is LNHDA and CDR2 is SQIVND (reference sequence). The trim removed 5 bases at V and 5 bases at J, leaving 2 bases unmatched. The chain's CDR3 is CASSSGGTEAFF. The DNA of the CDR3 is TGTGCCAGTAGTTCAGGGGGAACTGAAGCTTTCTTT.

This chain joins TRBV30 and TRBJ2-2; the D gene is possibly TRBD2 (5 bases). Germline CDR1 is GTSNPN and CDR2 is SVGIG (reference sequence). V lost 5 bases, J lost 2 bases, and 6 bases lay in between. The CDR3 totals 12 residues. This CDR3 reads CAWGSNTGELFF. CDR3 nucleotides: TGTGCCTGGGGGAGTAACACCGGGGAGCTGTTTTTT.

This CDR3 reads CASSLGLHYEQYF. DNA for the CDR3: TGTGCCAGCAGCTTAGGACTTCACTACGAGCAGTACTTC. This sequence joins TRBV5-6 and TRBJ2-7, with a tentative D call TRBD2 (5 bases). The CDR3 consists of 13 residues. CDR1 and CDR2 from the germline V gene are SGHDT and YYEEEE. V was shortened by 2 bases and J by 3 bases, with 9 bases between the two germline ends.

This clone appeared once. This sequence joins TRBV15 and TRBJ2-2; D ambiguous. The ends were cut back, 1 base at V and 5 bases at J, with 8 bases in the middle. The CDR3 consists of 14 residues. Germline CDR1 LNHNV, CDR2 YYDKDF (reference sequence). The CDR3 region is CATSRGVGTGELFF. In DNA form, the CDR3 reads TGTGCCACCAGCAGAGGTGTCGGGACCGGGGAGCTGTTTTTT.

V is TRBV7-3 and J is TRBJ2-6; maybe TRBD1 (6 bases). Germline V gene lookup returns CDR1 SGHTA and CDR2 FQGTGA. This CDR3 has 20 residues. Trimming took off 0 bases at V and 0 bases at J, with 18 bases between the two ends. The CDR3 nucleotides are TGTGCCAGCAGCTTAACGTTACCCCGGCAGGGGATCTCTGGGGCCAACGTCCTGACTTTC. As protein: CASSLTLPRQGISGANVLTF.

This sequence joins TRBV9 and TRBJ1-1; TRBD1 is a possible D gene (6 bases). The germline V gene has CDR1 SGDLS and CDR2 YYNGEE. The CDR3 runs to 12 residues. The V and J ends lost 7 bases and 3 bases respectively, with 10 bases between them. CDR3 DNA: TGTGCCAGCGGGGGCAGGGACACTGAAGCTTTCTTT. Encoded protein: CASGGRDTEAFF.

The rearrangement joins TRBV7-6 to TRBJ1-5, with 10 bases that match TRBD1. The length of the CDR3 is 16 residues. Germline V CDR1 and CDR2: SGHVS, FNYEAQ. Trimming cost V 4 bases and J 0 bases; bases outside gene matches: 3. CDR3 nucleotide sequence: TGTGCCAGCAGCTCCCGGGACAGGGGTAGCAATCAGCCCCAGCATTTT. Translating it yields CASSSRDRGSNQPQHF. Full variable domain (outside the CDR3, taken from reference TRBV7-6 and TRBJ1-5): GAGVSQSPRYKVTKRGQDVALRCDPISGHVSLYWYRQALGQGPEFLTYFNYEAQQDKSGLPNDRFSAERPEGSISTLTIQRTEQRDSAMYRCASSSRDRGSNQPQHFGDGTRLSIL.

The rearrangement links TRBV5-1 to TRBJ1-3; 7 bases align to TRBD1. J gave up 3 bases and V 4 bases, and 7 bases lay outside the gene matches. The germline V gene encodes CDR1 SGHRS and CDR2 YFSETQ. The CDR3 consists of 15 residues. The CDR3 protein is CASSPGTDRGNTIYF. CDR3 sequence (DNA): TGCGCCAGCAGCCCTGGGACAGATCGTGGAAACACCATATATTTT.

The chain combines TRBV18 with TRBJ1-4, with 7 bases identical to TRBD1. J was trimmed by 0 bases and V by 3 bases; bases with no gene match: 4. The CDR3 is made up of 16 amino acids. Germline CDR1 KGHSH, CDR2 LQKENI. The CDR3 loop is CASSPLTGTTNEKLFF. The CDR3 DNA follows: TGTGCCAGCTCACCCCTGACAGGGACAACTAATGAAAAACTGTTTTTT. The full variable domain, completed using reference TRBV18 and TRBJ1-4, is NAGVMQNPRHLVRRRGQEARLRCSPMKGHSHVYWYRQLPEEGLKFMVYLQKENIIDESGMPKERFSAEFPKEGPSILRIQQVVRGDSAAYFCASSPLTGTTNEKLFFGSGTQLSVL.

The chain recombines TRBV4-2 with TRBJ2-5; TRBD1 matches 8 bases. The CDR3 has 16 residues. Germline values: CDR1 LGHNA, CDR2 YNFKEQ. Losses at the gene ends were 4 bases for V and 0 bases for J; bases not matched to a gene: 7. The CDR3 region is CASSLNRGVYQETQYF. CDR3 nucleotide sequence: TGTGCCAGCAGCCTGAACAGGGGGGTGTACCAAGAGACCCAGTACTTC.

This sequence joins TRBV4-3 and TRBJ1-2, with 8 bases fitting TRBD1. The CDR3 runs to 16 residues. Trimming removed 0 bases from V and 8 bases from J; junction bases left unmatched: 11. Germline CDR1 reads LGHNA; CDR2 reads YSLEER. The CDR3 DNA is TGCGCCAGCAGCCAAGATCTCAGGCCGACAGGGGACGGCTACACCTTC. As protein: CASSQDLRPTGDGYTF.